The clone carrying this TCR beta chain was seen more than once but under ten times. V lost 7 bases to trimming and J lost 4 bases; unmatched junction nucleotides: 7. Germline CDR1 is SQVTM and CDR2 is ANQGSEA. This CDR3 is built from 13 residues. These data belong to a study of blood T cells in healthy people across ages. Sample-barcoded 5' priming and a J-beta primer mix drove a second PCR of roughly 7 to 11 cycles. Each CDR3 protein is one row after TCRdb ran MiXCR on the 5' RACE reads. The sample carries over 1,500,000 distinct CDR3 sequences, around 48% recorded once. The sequenced material came from blood. This receptor was obtained from a woman between 35 and 50 years old in good health. The chain carries TRBV29-1 and TRBJ1-5, with 7 bases identical to TRBD1. Written as DNA, the CDR3 is TGCAGCGCTCAACAGGGGTCGAATCAGCCCCAGCATTTT. Protein product: CSAQQGSNQPQHF.